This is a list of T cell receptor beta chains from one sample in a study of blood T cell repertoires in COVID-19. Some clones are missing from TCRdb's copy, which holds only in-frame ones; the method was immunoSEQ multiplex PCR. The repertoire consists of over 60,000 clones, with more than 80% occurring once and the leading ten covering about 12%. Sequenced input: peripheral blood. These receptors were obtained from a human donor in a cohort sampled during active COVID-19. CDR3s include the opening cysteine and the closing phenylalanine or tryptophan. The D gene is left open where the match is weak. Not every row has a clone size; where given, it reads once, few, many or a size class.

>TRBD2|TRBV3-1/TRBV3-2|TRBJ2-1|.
TGTGCCAGCAGCCAGACTAGCGGGAGGGCCTCTTACAATGAGCAGTTCTTC
CASSQTSGRASYNEQFF
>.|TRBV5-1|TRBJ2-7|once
TGCGCCAGCAGCCCCTCGACAGGCACCTACGAGCAGTACTTC
CASSPSTGTYEQYF
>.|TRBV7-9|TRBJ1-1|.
TGTGCCAGCAGCCTAGGGGGGGAGGGCACTGAAGCTTTCTTT
CASSLGGEGTEAFF
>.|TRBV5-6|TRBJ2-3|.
TGTGCCAGCAGCTGGGGTAGCGGCAGCACAGATACGCAGTATTTT
CASSWGSGSTDTQYF
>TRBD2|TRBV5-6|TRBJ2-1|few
TGTGCCAGCAGCGTAGCGGGGGGCCCCAATGAGCAGTTCTTC
CASSVAGGPNEQFF
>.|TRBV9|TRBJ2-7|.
TGTGCCAGCAGCGTGCAGGGCCTCCCCTACGAGCAGTACTTC
CASSVQGLPYEQYF
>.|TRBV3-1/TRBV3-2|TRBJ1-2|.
TGTGCCAGCAGTCAAGTTACAACTGGCTACACCTTC
CASSQVTTGYTF
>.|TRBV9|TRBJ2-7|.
TGTGCCAGCAGCGTGTTGAGCGGAGCCTACGAGCAGTACTTC
CASSVLSGAYEQYF
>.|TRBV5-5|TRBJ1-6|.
TGTGCCAGCAGCTTGACAGACAGGCATCATAATTCACCCCTCCACTTT
CASSLTDRHHNSPLHF
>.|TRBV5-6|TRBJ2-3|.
TGTGCCAGCAGCCGACAAACAGATACGCAGTATTTT
CASSRQTDTQYF
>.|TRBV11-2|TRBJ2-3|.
TGTGCCAGCAGCTTAGCCGACAGGCGGGGCACAGATACGCAGTATTTT
CASSLADRRGTDTQYF
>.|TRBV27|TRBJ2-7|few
TGTGCTTCATTGGGTCGGCGGGGCGAGCAGTACTTC
CASLGRRGEQYF
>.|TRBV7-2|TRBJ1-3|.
TGTGCCAGCAGTTTACGGGGGGGTTCTGGAAACACCATATATTTT
CASSLRGGSGNTIYF
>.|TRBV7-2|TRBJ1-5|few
TGTGCCAGCAGCGTAGCTTTGGGGGAGGGCAGTCAGCCCCAGCATTTT
CASSVALGEGSQPQHF
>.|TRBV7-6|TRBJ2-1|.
TGTGCCAGCAGCTTGGGGAGGAACAATGAGCAGTTCTTC
CASSLGRNNEQFF
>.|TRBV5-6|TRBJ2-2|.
TGTGCCAGCAGCCCGTACGGAACCCGGGATTCTGCCGGGGAGCTGTTTTTT
CASSPYGTRDSAGELFF
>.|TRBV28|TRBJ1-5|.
TGTGCCAGCAGTTTAGCCTTGGGGGGGTTCAATCAGCCCCAGCATTTT
CASSLALGGFNQPQHF
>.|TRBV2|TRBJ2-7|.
TGTGCCAGCAGTACCACAGGGAGCTCCTACGAGCAGTACTTC
CASSTTGSSYEQYF
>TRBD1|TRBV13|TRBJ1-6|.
TGTGCCAGCAGCTTAAGGGACAGGGATTCACCCCTCCACTTT
CASSLRDRDSPLHF
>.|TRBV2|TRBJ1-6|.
TGTGCCAGCAGGAGGAACATCGGGGGGCGGAATAATTCACCCCTCCACTTT
CASRRNIGGRNNSPLHF
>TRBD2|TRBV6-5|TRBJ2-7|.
TGTGCCAGCAGTTACCAGCGGGGGAACTACGAGCAGTACTTC
CASSYQRGNYEQYF
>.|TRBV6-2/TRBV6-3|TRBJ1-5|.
TGTGCCAGCAGCCCTAGGGGCCTCACGAGCAATCAGCCCCAGCATTTT
CASSPRGLTSNQPQHF
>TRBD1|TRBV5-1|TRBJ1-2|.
TGCGCCAGCAGCTCGGGACAGGGGGTGGGAGGCTACACCTTC
CASSSGQGVGGYTF
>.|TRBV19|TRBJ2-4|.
TGTGCCAGTAGTATAGGACTACTAGCCAAAAACATTCAGTACTTC
CASSIGLLAKNIQYF
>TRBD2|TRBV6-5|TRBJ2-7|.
TGTGCCAGCAGTTACGAGCCGAGCGGGATAGTCGAGCAGTACTTC
CASSYEPSGIVEQYF
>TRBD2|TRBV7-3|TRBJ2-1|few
TGTGCCAGCAGCGCCTCGGCGGGAGCATACAATGAGCAGTTCTTC
CASSASAGAYNEQFF
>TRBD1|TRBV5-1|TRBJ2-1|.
TGCGCCAGCAGCAATGGGACAGGGGTTTACAATGAGCAGTTCTTC
CASSNGTGVYNEQFF
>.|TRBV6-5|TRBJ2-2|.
TGTGCCAGCAGTTACGACACCAACACCGGGGAGCTGTTTTTT
CASSYDTNTGELFF
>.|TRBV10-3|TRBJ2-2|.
TGTGCCATCACCCAGGGCCCGAACACCGGGGAGCTGTTTTTT
CAITQGPNTGELFF
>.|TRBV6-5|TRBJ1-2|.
TGTGCCAGCAGCAGGGATGTTGGTTCGGGCTACACCTTC
CASSRDVGSGYTF
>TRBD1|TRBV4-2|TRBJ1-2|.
TGTGCCAGCAGCCAAGTTGAGGGACAGGGGGCTAACTATGGCTACACCTTC
CASSQVEGQGANYGYTF
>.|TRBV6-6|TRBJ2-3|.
TGTGCCAGCAGCCCCCAGGGAAGCACAGATACGCAGTATTTT
CASSPQGSTDTQYF
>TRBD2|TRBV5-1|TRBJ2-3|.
TGCGCCAGCAGCTCTCGGACTAGCGGGGGGGCAATGAGCACAGATACGCAGTATTTT
CASSSRTSGGAMSTDTQYF
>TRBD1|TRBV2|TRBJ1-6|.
TGTGCCAGCAGTTCACAGGGGGTCAATTCACCCCTCCACTTT
CASSSQGVNSPLHF
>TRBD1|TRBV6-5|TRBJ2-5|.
TGTGCCAGCAGTCCCTGGGACAGTCAAGAGACCCAGTACTTC
CASSPWDSQETQYF
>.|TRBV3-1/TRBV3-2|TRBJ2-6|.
TGTGCCAGCAGCCAAGTAATTGGCGGGGTAGGGGCCAACGTCCTGACTTTC
CASSQVIGGVGANVLTF
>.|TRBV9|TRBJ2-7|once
TGTGCCAGCAGCGTAGCAGGAAAAGGCCACGAGCAGTACTTC
CASSVAGKGHEQYF
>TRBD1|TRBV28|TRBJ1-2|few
TGTGCCTGCCGGGACAGGGCGCGCAAAGACTATGGCTACACCTTC
CACRDRARKDYGYTF